Listed here are 16 T cell receptor beta chains from one sample, sequenced in a study of T-cell memory formation after mild COVID-19. TCRdb reprocessed the 5' RACE reads via MiXCR and lists one record per CDR3 protein. Of hundreds of thousands of distinct CDR3 sequences in the sample, 25% to 30% are singletons; the top ten hold around an eighth. Source material: PBMCs or a T cell subset sorted from them (not recorded which). These receptor sequences come from an adult woman who had mild COVID-19 (a few samples of this study predate the infection). Cell type and time point are not known.

The rearrangement joins TRBV20-1 to TRBJ2-1; D call uncertain. The CDR3 extends over 12 amino acids. V gave up 3 bases and J gave up 6 bases, with 9 bases separating them. Per the germline V gene, CDR1 is DFQATT and CDR2 is SNEGSKA (reference sequence). CDR3 residues: CSASYIANEQFF. The CDR3 DNA reads as TGCAGTGCTAGTTACATTGCCAATGAGCAGTTCTTC.

This clonotype was seen repeatedly, ten times or more. The V gene is TRBV11-1, the J gene TRBJ1-1; D not resolved. The V gene's germline CDR1 is SGHAT and CDR2 FQDESV (reference sequence). The length of the CDR3 is 16 residues. The V end was cut by 3 bases, the J end by 3 bases, with 17 bases between. The CDR3 nucleotides read TGTGCCAGCAGCTTGCTAATTGGTTTTACGGACACTGAAGCTTTCTTT. The encoded protein is CASSLLIGFTDTEAFF.

The chain recombines TRBV30 with TRBJ2-1, with TRBD1 as a possible D gene (6 bases). Germline CDR1 GTSNPN, CDR2 SVGIG (reference sequence). The V and J ends lost 3 bases and 0 bases respectively, with 12 bases between them. The CDR3 consists of 15 residues. The CDR3 spells CAWRIPQGSYNEQFF. The DNA for the CDR3 is TGTGCCTGGAGGATTCCACAGGGCTCCTACAATGAGCAGTTCTTC.

There are a few counts of this clonotype. CDR3 DNA: TGTGCCAGTAGTTGGGGACCGGAGAAAAGGACAGATACGCAGTATTTT. This encodes CASSWGPEKRTDTQYF. The chain carries TRBV19 and TRBJ2-3; D could derive from TRBD1 or TRBD2 (5 bases each). Germline CDR1 is LNHDA and CDR2 is SQIVND (reference sequence). Trimming pared 5 bases from V and 3 bases from J, leaving 18 bases between. There are 16 residues in the CDR3.

The J gene is TRBJ2-3, the V gene TRBV18; 8 nucleotides line up with TRBD1. With 3 bases clipped from V and 2 bases from J, the junction kept 4 bases outside the gene matches. Germline values: CDR1 KGHSH, CDR2 LQKENI. The CDR3 spans 15 residues. In DNA form, the CDR3 reads TGTGCCAGCTCACCTCAGGGGGCGGACACAGATACGCAGTATTTT. It is translated as CASSPQGADTDTQYF.

J is TRBJ2-5 and V is TRBV12-3 or TRBV12-4; TRBD2 aligns across 8 bases. V lost 5 bases to trimming and J lost 2 bases; unmatched junction nucleotides: 10. This CDR3 spans 16 amino acids. Here the CDR3 reads CASSPSGTRRQETQYF. The CDR3 nucleotides read TGTGCCAGCAGTCCCTCCGGGACTAGGCGGCAAGAGACCCAGTACTTC.

This clonotype was counted between two and nine times. The rearrangement joins TRBV27 to TRBJ2-1; D may be TRBD1 or TRBD2 (5 bases each). Trimming took off 3 bases at V and 8 bases at J, with 17 bases between the two ends. The germline V gene encodes CDR1 MNHEY and CDR2 SMNVEV (reference sequence). The CDR3 extends over 15 amino acids. CDR3 DNA: TGTGCCAGCAGTTTCCGGGACGGTCGGGCCCATGAGCAGTTCTTC. Protein product: CASSFRDGRAHEQFF.

The chain is built from TRBV18 and TRBJ1-1, with 7 bases aligning to TRBD1. The junction had 6 bases not matched to a gene; V was cut back by 5 bases and J by 0 bases. The CDR3 length is 15 residues. The V gene's germline CDR1 is KGHSH and CDR2 LQKENI. The CDR3 spells CASSLTGDMNTEAFF. CDR3 nucleotides: TGTGCCAGCTCATTAACAGGGGACATGAACACTGAAGCTTTCTTT.

In this sample, this clonotype turned up a few times. The rearrangement joins TRBV15 to TRBJ1-2; D may be TRBD1 (6 bases). Trimming stripped 3 bases from V and 4 bases from J, with 15 bases between. The CDR3 is made up of 15 amino acids. Germline CDR1 LNHNV, CDR2 YYDKDF (reference sequence). The CDR3 region has the DNA TGTGCCACCAGCAGCCCACAGGGAGGTGGCTATGGCTACACCTTC. Translation: CATSSPQGGGYGYTF. The variable domain in full, completed from reference TRBV15 and TRBJ1-2, reads DAMVIQNPRYQVTQFGKPVTLSCSQTLNHNVMYWYQQKSSQAPKLLFHYYDKDFNNEADTPDNFQSRRPNTSFCFLDIRSPGLGDTAMYLCATSSPQGGGYGYTFGSGTRLTVV.

This clonotype was seen more than once but under ten times. The rearrangement uses TRBV20-1 and TRBJ2-7, with a weak D call TRBD1 (6 bases). The CDR3 totals 13 residues. The germline V and J ends were trimmed by 4 bases and 1 base, with 11 bases remaining between them. CDR1 DFQATT and CDR2 SNEGSKA come from the germline V gene (reference sequence). CDR3 DNA: TGCAGTGCTATCGCAGGGGATTCCTACGAGCAGTACTTC. This translates into CSAIAGDSYEQYF.

This sequence joins TRBV12-3 or TRBV12-4 and TRBJ2-7; 7 bases line up with TRBD1. J was trimmed by 3 bases and V by 2 bases; bases with no gene match: 10. The CDR3 contains 16 residues. The CDR3 loop reads CASSLRVRGGIYEQYF. The CDR3 DNA sequence: TGTGCCAGCAGTTTACGCGTTCGAGGGGGCATCTACGAGCAGTACTTC.

This clonotype was seen a few times. The rearrangement uses TRBV24-1 and TRBJ2-1; D remains ambiguous. V gave up 5 bases and J gave up 9 bases, with 10 bases separating them. Per germline, CDR1 KGHDR and CDR2 SFDVKD. CDR3 size: 12 residues. DNA of the CDR3: TGTGCCACCAGTGCTTTTTCGTCTGAGCAGTTCTTC. Protein sequence: CATSAFSSEQFF.

J is TRBJ1-4 and V is TRBV5-1, with D possibly TRBD1 on 5 matching bases. The V gene's germline CDR1 is SGHRS and CDR2 YFSETQ. The V end lost 7 bases, the J end lost 7 bases, and 17 bases lay between the germline ends. This CDR3 contains 14 residues. This CDR3 reads CASVPTGGFEKLFF. As DNA, the CDR3 is TGCGCCAGCGTACCTACGGGGGGGTTTGAAAAACTGTTTTTT.

The rearrangement joins TRBV25-1 to TRBJ1-2; maybe TRBD1 (5 bases). The CDR3 runs to 12 residues. Germline-derived CDR1 and CDR2 are MGHDK and SYGVNS. V was clipped by 4 bases and J by 4 bases, with 7 bases between them. CDR3 in DNA: TGTGCCAGCAGTGGACAGCTCTATGGCTACACCTTC. It specifies CASSGQLYGYTF.

This clonotype was counted a few times. This sequence joins TRBV24-1 and TRBJ2-5; possibly TRBD1 or TRBD2 for D (7 bases each). V lost 2 bases and J 4 bases, leaving 16 bases between the germline ends. The length of the CDR3 is 16 residues. Germline lookup yields CDR1 KGHDR and CDR2 SFDVKD. CDR3 bases: TGTGCCACCAGTGATTCTGGGAGGGGGCAGGGAGAGACCCAGTACTTC. Amino acids: CATSDSGRGQGETQYF.

The chain couples TRBV29-1 to TRBJ2-5; possible D gene TRBD1, 6 bases. Germline assignment: CDR1 SQVTM and CDR2 ANQGSEA. The CDR3 length is 12 residues. V lost 8 bases to trimming and J lost 4 bases, with 14 bases between them. DNA of the CDR3: TGCAGCACCGTGAAGGGGGTAGAGACCCAGTACTTC. It codes for CSTVKGVETQYF.